This T cell receptor beta chain was identified during a study of cytomegalovirus exposure and HLA in healthy donors. Overall study results and limits: V- and J-gene trimming of TCR beta was linked (in a later analysis) to a missense DCLRE1C variant. Some highly shared sequence variants likely arose as a pipeline artifact. Generally TCR sequences proved uncommon, though certain public TCRs appeared in numerous donors. Cytomegalovirus-associated TCR beta chains were listed, numbering over 150.

CDR3 length equals 15 residues. The germline gives CDR1 SGHNT, CDR2 YYREEE (reference sequence). Primers for the PCR totalled 60 Vbeta and 13 Jbeta. TCRdb keeps only in-frame clones here, not all; method: immunoSEQ multiplex PCR. Among some 97,000 clones, roughly 82% were seen once, and the ten largest hold about 1.2%. Turning to this clone: No antigen is known for it.

The sample was PBMCs. The chain recombines TRBV5-4 with TRBJ2-5, with 7 bases that match TRBD1. The J call is doubtful: the DNA matches TRBJ2-7 better. The sequence came from a woman aged 18-35 years in good health and CMV-seronegative. CDR3 in DNA: TGTGCCAGCAGCCACGGGACAGCCACCCGATACGAGCAGTACTTC. It codes for CASSHGTATRYEQYF.